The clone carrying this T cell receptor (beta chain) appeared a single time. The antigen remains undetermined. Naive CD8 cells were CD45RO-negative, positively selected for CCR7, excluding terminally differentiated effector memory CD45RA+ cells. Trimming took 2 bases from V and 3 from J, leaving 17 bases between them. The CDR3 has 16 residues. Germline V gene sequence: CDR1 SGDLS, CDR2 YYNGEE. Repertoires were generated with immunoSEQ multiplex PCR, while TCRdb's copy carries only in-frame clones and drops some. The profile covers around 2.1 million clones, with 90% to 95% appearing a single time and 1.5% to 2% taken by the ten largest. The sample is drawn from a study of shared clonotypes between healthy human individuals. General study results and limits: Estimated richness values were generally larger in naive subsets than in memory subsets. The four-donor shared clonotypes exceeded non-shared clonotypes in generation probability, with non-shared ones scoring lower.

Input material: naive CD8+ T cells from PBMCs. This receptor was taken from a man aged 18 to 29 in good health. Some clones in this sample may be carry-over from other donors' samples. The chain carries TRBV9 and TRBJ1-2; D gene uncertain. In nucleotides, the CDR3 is TGTGCCAGCAGCGTTGCGCGAACTGGGAATCACTATGGCTACACCTTC. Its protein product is CASSVARTGNHYGYTF.